This T cell receptor beta chain was recovered during a study of beta chain features in type 1 diabetes. Study-wide findings and caveats: A cDNA-based sequencing approach could over-represent cells with high TCR expression. The study found moderately but significantly shorter TCRB CDR3s in all four CD4+ subsets of Type 1 diabetes patients.

A remark on this clone: Its specificity is not known.

Reverse transcription of all isolated RNA meant that expressed TCRB transcripts were sequenced. Method: immunoSEQ multiplex PCR; TCRdb's copy keeps in-frame clones and lacks some. The sample holds about 240,000 clones, 25% to 35% seen once. Germline values: CDR1 SGHDT, CDR2 YYEEEE. This CDR3 is built from 16 residues. Trimming took 3 bases from V and 1 from J; bases not matched to a gene: 4. The chain links TRBV5-6 to TRBJ2-4, with TRBD1 matching over 10 bases. This clonotype originated in a man aged 30 to 39 in good health. The source material was central memory CD4+ T cells from blood. This CDR3 reads CASSSVGQGAKNIQYF. The CDR3 nucleotides read TGTGCCAGCAGCTCTGTGGGACAGGGGGCCAAAAACATTCAGTACTTC.